This passage covers 14 T cell receptor beta chains from one sample sequenced in a study of response to subunit inactivated influenza vaccine. Each CDR3 protein gets one entry after TCRdb re-called the RT-PCR reads with MiXCR. The sample yields some 520,000 distinct CDR3 sequences, about 15% seen once. The sample in question was CD4+ T cells sorted from PBMCs, obtained 23 months after vaccination. These receptors all stem from a man between 50 and 70 years old who received an inactivated influenza vaccine.

This chain's CDR3 is CSATRGAVLAKNIQYF. CDR3 in DNA: TGCAGTGCTACCCGCGGGGCAGTTCTAGCCAAAAACATTCAGTACTTC. This chain links TRBV20-1 with TRBJ2-4; a possible D gene is TRBD2 (6 bases). Germline CDR1 is DFQATT and CDR2 is SNEGSKA (reference sequence). V lost 4 bases to trimming and J lost 0 bases, with 16 bases between them. This CDR3 is built from 16 residues.

This chain connects TRBV7-9 to TRBJ2-2; 14 bases are shared with TRBD2. The CDR3 is made up of 16 amino acids. Per germline, CDR1 SEHNR and CDR2 FQNEAQ (reference sequence). Losses at the gene ends were 4 bases for V and 7 bases for J; bases not matched to a gene: 5. This CDR3 reads CASSSGLAGVGGELFF. In DNA, the CDR3 is TGTGCCAGCAGCTCGGGACTAGCGGGAGTAGGCGGGGAGCTGTTTTTT.

This chain uses TRBV27 with TRBJ2-1, with D maybe TRBD1 (5 bases). Trimming pared 8 bases from V and 0 bases from J, leaving 29 bases between. The germline V gene encodes CDR1 MNHEY and CDR2 SMNVEV (reference sequence). There are 20 residues in the CDR3. The CDR3 sequence is CASRGWGYRRGSSSYNEQFF. The DNA of the CDR3 is TGTGCCAGCCGTGGGTGGGGTTACCGTAGGGGTTCCAGCTCCTACAATGAGCAGTTCTTC.

This clonotype has only a few counts. This chain links TRBV20-1 with TRBJ2-7; D may be TRBD2 (5 bases). The V gene lost 4 bases and the J gene lost 6 bases, with 7 bases spanning the gap. Per the germline V gene, CDR1 is DFQATT and CDR2 is SNEGSKA (reference sequence). CDR3 length equals 10 residues. The DNA of the CDR3 is TGCAGTGCTATGGGAGTCGAGCAGTACTTC. Translation gives CSAMGVEQYF.

This clonotype was seen more than once but under ten times. V usage is TRBV20-1 and J usage is TRBJ2-1, with 12 positions matching TRBD2. The CDR3 length is 16 residues. V trimming: 1 base; J trimming: 7 bases; junction bases outside the gene matches: 8. Germline loops: CDR1 DFQATT, CDR2 SNEGSKA (reference sequence). The CDR3 region has the DNA TGCAGTGCTAGAGGCCTAGCGGGAGGGCCCTCGAATGAGCAGTTCTTC. Its protein is CSARGLAGGPSNEQFF.

The V call is TRBV5-1, the J call TRBJ2-1; 9 positions match TRBD1. The CDR3 runs 15 residues. V dropped 4 bases and J dropped 3; count of bases not matched to a gene: 5. Looked up from germline, CDR1 is SGHRS and CDR2 is YFSETQ. The CDR3 is CASSPTGGHYNEQFF. CDR3 nucleotides: TGCGCCAGCAGCCCGACAGGGGGACACTACAATGAGCAGTTCTTC.

The rearrangement uses TRBV4-1 and TRBJ2-1; TRBD1 matches 9 bases. This CDR3 spans 16 amino acids. Unmatched junction bases numbered 7, after V lost 3 bases and J lost 4 bases. CDR1 and CDR2 (germline): MGHRA, YSYEKL. CDR3 bases: TGCGCCAGCAGCCACCCTCCGGGACAGGGATACAATGAGCAGTTCTTC. It codes for CASSHPPGQGYNEQFF.

The CDR3 protein is CASSLFGGGGTEAFF. The CDR3 region has the DNA TGCGCCAGCAGCCTCTTTGGGGGAGGAGGCACTGAAGCTTTCTTT. The J gene is TRBJ1-1, the V gene TRBV4-1; the D gene is possibly TRBD1 (5 bases). V lost 4 bases to trimming and J lost 4 bases, with 16 bases between them. The CDR3 sequence is 15 residues long. Germline loops: CDR1 MGHRA, CDR2 YSYEKL.

This clonotype was detected only a few times. J is TRBJ2-1 and V is TRBV24-1, with TRBD1 identical over 8 bases. This CDR3 contains 12 residues. J was trimmed by 8 bases and V by 7 bases; bases with no gene match: 3. Germline-derived CDR1 and CDR2 are KGHDR and SFDVKD. The chain's CDR3 is CATRQGGDEQFF. The CDR3 DNA reads as TGTGCCACCAGACAGGGGGGCGATGAGCAGTTCTTC.

The V call is TRBV6-2 or TRBV6-3, the J call TRBJ2-7; weak D call: TRBD1 (6 bases). CDR1 MNHEY and CDR2 SVGEGT come from the germline V gene. The length of the CDR3 is 16 residues. V was cut by 4 bases and J by 1 base, with 17 bases left in between. CDR3 residues: CASSSLNRDKSYEQYF. The CDR3 DNA follows: TGTGCCAGCAGTTCCCTCAACCGGGACAAGTCCTACGAGCAGTACTTC.

The V gene is TRBV20-1, the J gene TRBJ2-5, with TRBD1 as a possible D gene (6 bases). V gave up 5 bases and J gave up 4 bases, with 11 bases separating them. Germline CDR1 reads DFQATT; CDR2 reads SNEGSKA (reference sequence). This CDR3 region has 12 residues. The CDR3 nucleotides are TGCAGTGCTGCACACAGGGTAGAGACCCAGTACTTC. Amino acid sequence: CSAAHRVETQYF.

This clonotype occurred a few times. J is TRBJ1-6 and V is TRBV3-1; D is ambiguous. V dropped 1 base and J dropped 7 bases, with 11 bases sitting between them. The CDR3 loop spans 15 amino acids. Looked up from germline, CDR1 is LGHDT and CDR2 is YNNKEL (reference sequence). The CDR3 sequence: CASSQVPAKNSPLHF. The DNA of the CDR3 is TGTGCCAGCAGCCAAGTCCCCGCCAAAAATTCACCCCTCCACTTT.

In this sample, this clonotype turned up many times. V gene TRBV12-3 or TRBV12-4 combines with J gene TRBJ1-3, with TRBD1 matching 8 bases. V lost 7 bases, J lost 3 bases, and 5 bases stayed unmatched. CDR3 length: 14 residues. CDR3 region: CASTGTGGGNTIYF. The CDR3 DNA reads as TGTGCCAGCACCGGAACAGGGGGTGGAAACACCATATATTTT.

This clonotype was recorded many times. CDR3 coding DNA: TGTGCCAGCAGAGTCGGGGGAGTGGACTACAATGAGCAGTTCTTC. It is translated as CASRVGGVDYNEQFF. The rearrangement links TRBV12-3 or TRBV12-4 to TRBJ2-1; tentative D call: TRBD2 (6 bases). The CDR3 covers 15 residues. V was cut by 6 bases and J by 3 bases, with 15 bases left in between.